Below, 31 T cell receptor beta chains from the same sample are listed, as sequenced in a study of beta chain features in type 1 diabetes. Sequencing targeted expressed TCRB transcripts, as all isolated RNA had been reverse transcribed. The table came from immunoSEQ multiplex PCR; TCRdb's copy has only in-frame clones and leaves some out. The sample includes 310,000 or so clones, around 9.7% of them seen just once. The antigens for these receptors are not known. Study-level results: There was a moderate but significant shortening of TCRB CDR3s in all four CD4+ subsets of Type 1 diabetes patients.

The sequencing sample was made of central memory CD4+ T cells from blood. These receptors originate from a man under 40 with type 1 diabetes.

This clone was seen more than once but under ten times. The rearrangement joins TRBV7-9 to TRBJ2-7, with TRBD1 as a possible D gene (5 bases). The CDR3 contains 14 residues. The V end lost 2 bases, the J end lost 7 bases, and 15 bases lay between the germline ends. In germline, CDR1 is SEHNR, CDR2 FQNEAQ (reference sequence). The CDR3 DNA reads TGTGCCAGCAGCTTAATCGGACATGCGCGGGAGCAGTACTTC. It is translated as CASSLIGHAREQYF.

This sequence joins TRBV4-2 and TRBJ2-4; tentatively, D is TRBD2 (6 bases). The CDR3 is made up of 16 amino acids. With 5 bases removed from V and 0 bases from J, the gap between germline ends came to 14 bases. Per germline, CDR1 LGHNA and CDR2 YNFKEQ. CDR3 sequence (DNA): TGTGCCAGCAGCTCCCCCCTGGGGGGAGCCAAAAACATTCAGTACTTC. It translates to CASSSPLGGAKNIQYF.

This sequence joins TRBV18 and TRBJ1-2; unclear D gene. With 3 bases removed from V and 7 bases from J, the gap between germline ends came to 9 bases. The germline V gene encodes CDR1 KGHSH and CDR2 LQKENI. CDR3 length equals 12 residues. CDR3 nucleotides: TGTGCCAGCTCACCTGATGAGGGTGGCTACACCTTC. Amino acids: CASSPDEGGYTF.

This clone was recorded a few times. The V and J genes are TRBV2 and TRBJ1-4; 7 nucleotides line up with TRBD1. The CDR3 sequence is 15 residues long. Germline-derived CDR1 and CDR2 are SNHLY and FYNNEI. Trimming took 7 bases from V and 4 from J; bases not matched to a gene: 9. The DNA of the CDR3 is TGTGCCAGCACATACAGGGGAGACGGTAATGAAAAACTGTTTTTT. Its translation: CASTYRGDGNEKLFF.

This clone came up a few times. The chain links TRBV6-6 to TRBJ2-6; D is undetermined. With 6 bases removed from V and 2 bases from J, the gap between germline ends came to 5 bases. The CDR3 has 13 amino acids. The germline V gene encodes CDR1 MNHNY and CDR2 SVGAGI (reference sequence). Here the CDR3 DNA reads TGTGCCAGCAGGCACCCTGGGGCCAACGTCCTGACTTTC. Protein sequence: CASRHPGANVLTF.

This clone has ten or more counts. The chain is built from TRBV5-1 and TRBJ2-1; 9 bases match TRBD2. This CDR3 spans 16 amino acids. Germline V gene lookup returns CDR1 SGHRS and CDR2 YFSETQ. Losses at the gene ends were 1 base for V and 4 bases for J; bases not matched to a gene: 6. The CDR3 reads CASSLKVAGAYNEQFF. DNA for the CDR3: TGCGCCAGCAGCTTGAAGGTAGCGGGGGCGTACAATGAGCAGTTCTTC.

This rearrangement joins TRBV12-2 to TRBJ2-5; TRBD2, the table's D call, was not compared with the DNA. TRBV12-2 is a known pseudogene. This CDR3 is 14 amino acids long. The CDR3 DNA reads TGTGCAAGTCGTACGGGACTAGCGGGCGAGACCCAGTACTTC. Protein product: CASRTGLAGETQYF.

The chain has TRBV29-1 and TRBJ2-1, with TRBD2 matching over 11 bases. The CDR3 is 15 residues long. CDR1 is SQVTM, CDR2 ANQGSEA, per germline. The V gene end was trimmed by 6 bases and the J gene end by 3 bases; junction bases not matched to a gene: 7. Here the CDR3 reads CSVAPSGGIYNEQFF. DNA of the CDR3: TGCAGCGTAGCCCCTAGCGGGGGGATCTACAATGAGCAGTTCTTC.

This clone was counted ten times or more. V gene TRBV4-3 combines with J gene TRBJ1-5; D is uncertain. The CDR3 length is 14 residues. Germline CDR1 reads LGHNA; CDR2 reads YSLEER. V lost 1 base to trimming and J lost 4 bases, with 8 bases between them. The CDR3 DNA reads TGCGCCAGCAGCCAAGCGGCGGTTAATCAGCCCCAGCATTTT. Amino acid sequence: CASSQAAVNQPQHF.

This clone turned up a few times. The V call is TRBV7-2, the J call TRBJ1-6; 9 bases line up with TRBD1. Germline CDR1 is SGHTA and CDR2 is FQGNSA. The CDR3 spans 14 residues. The V and J ends lost 5 bases and 9 bases, in that order; junction bases with no gene match: 5. The CDR3: CASSPGTGSSPLHF. The CDR3 DNA sequence: TGTGCCAGCAGCCCAGGGACAGGGTCTTCACCCCTCCACTTT.

This clone has only a few counts. This chain joins TRBV6-5 and TRBJ1-6, with 7 bases identical to TRBD1. Germline CDR1 MNHEY, CDR2 SVGAGI. There are 15 residues in the CDR3. V shed 0 bases, J shed 9 bases, and the junction held 5 bases outside the gene matches. CDR3 coding DNA: TGTGCCAGCAGTTACTCGACAGGGCAGGTTTCACCCCTCCACTTT. This gives the protein CASSYSTGQVSPLHF.

The rearrangement uses TRBV10-1 and TRBJ2-1; TRBD2 matches at 12 bases. In germline, CDR1 is WNHNN, CDR2 SYGVQD (reference sequence). The CDR3 has 16 amino acids. V was pared by 4 bases and J by 10 bases, with 11 bases of the junction left unmatched. CDR3 loop: CASSGTTSGGTDEQFF. The CDR3 DNA sequence: TGCGCCAGCAGTGGTACGACTAGCGGGGGTACTGACGAGCAGTTCTTC.

The sample holds a few counts of this clone. CDR3 region: CASSERVSYEQYF. The CDR3 nucleotides read TGTGCCAGCAGTGAAAGGGTTTCCTACGAGCAGTACTTC. The V gene is TRBV6-1, the J gene TRBJ2-7; no firm D call. Trimming took off 2 bases at V and 1 base at J, with 6 bases between the two ends. The CDR3 runs to 13 residues. The germline V gene encodes CDR1 MNHNS and CDR2 SASEGT.

The chain uses TRBV6-5 and TRBJ2-5; TRBD2 matches 14 bases. Looked up from germline, CDR1 is MNHEY and CDR2 is SVGAGI. J lost 2 bases, V lost 5 bases, and 1 base had no gene match. This CDR3 is built from 15 residues. Written as DNA, the CDR3 is TGTGCCAGCAGTAGACTAGCGGGGGGGCAAGAGACCCAGTACTTC. Translated: CASSRLAGGQETQYF.

This clone turned up a few times. The chain has TRBV7-2 and TRBJ2-3, with a tentative D call TRBD1 (6 bases). V was trimmed by 6 bases and J by 6 bases, leaving 13 bases between them. This CDR3 has 13 residues. Looked up from germline, CDR1 is SGHTA and CDR2 is FQGNSA. In DNA form, the CDR3 reads TGTGCCAGCAGTAACAGGGAAGGGGATACGCAGTATTTT. Translation: CASSNREGDTQYF.

The chain has TRBV10-1 and TRBJ2-5; 14 nucleotides agree with TRBD2. CDR1 and CDR2 from the germline V gene are WNHNN and SYGVQD (reference sequence). V was clipped by 7 bases and J by 4 bases; unmatched bases: 8. This CDR3 has 16 amino acids. The DNA of the CDR3 is TGCGCCAGCACCAAGACTAGCGGGGGGGCCGGAGAGACCCAGTACTTC. It encodes CASTKTSGGAGETQYF.

This clone was recorded a few times. The chain links TRBV10-3 to TRBJ2-7, with 10 bases fitting TRBD1. J gave up 2 bases and V 6 bases, and 1 base lay outside the gene matches. Per germline, CDR1 ENHRY and CDR2 SYGVKD. The CDR3 covers 13 residues. The CDR3 sequence is CAIRGTGAYEQYF. The CDR3 DNA sequence: TGTGCCATCAGGGGGACAGGGGCCTACGAGCAGTACTTC.

This clone appeared a few times. The chain joins TRBV7-9 to TRBJ1-2; 9 bases line up with TRBD1. The ends lost 3 bases at V and 5 bases at J; junction bases unmatched: 7. CDR1 and CDR2 (germline): SEHNR, FQNEAQ (reference sequence). CDR3 length equals 15 residues. CDR3 sequence (DNA): TGTGCCAGCAGCTTCGGAGGGACAGGGCAATATGGCTACACCTTC. Its protein product is CASSFGGTGQYGYTF.

The CDR3 sequence: CASSPGTGYEQYF. The CDR3 DNA reads as TGTGCCAGCAGTCCCGGGACAGGCTACGAGCAGTACTTC. The chain carries TRBV6-6 and TRBJ2-7, with 8 bases identical to TRBD1. The trim removed 5 bases at V and 3 bases at J, leaving 3 bases unmatched. CDR3 size: 13 residues. The germline gives CDR1 MNHNY, CDR2 SVGAGI (reference sequence).

This clone was found many times. CDR3 sequence (DNA): TGTGCCAGCAGTGGGACAGGGGGCGATGAGCAGTTCTTC. Protein sequence: CASSGTGGDEQFF. This chain connects TRBV21-1 to TRBJ2-1; the table names TRBD1, a call not compared with the DNA. TRBV21-1 is labeled a pseudogene. The CDR3 sequence is 13 residues long.

The chain is built from TRBV19 and TRBJ2-6; 8 positions agree with TRBD2. CDR3 length: 19 residues. Germline V gives CDR1 LNHDA, CDR2 SQIVND (reference sequence). J was trimmed by 1 base and V by 8 bases; bases with no gene match: 16. This chain's CDR3 is CASRTRPAGVPSGANVLTF. The CDR3 bases are TGTGCCAGTCGCACTAGGCCAGCGGGGGTTCCTTCTGGGGCCAACGTCCTGACTTTC.

This chain links TRBV6-5 with TRBJ2-2, with D possibly being TRBD1 (6 bases). In germline, CDR1 is MNHEY, CDR2 SVGAGI. The CDR3 totals 15 residues. Trimming removed 0 bases at V and 1 base at J, with 6 bases between. The CDR3 DNA sequence: TGTGCCAGCAGTTACTCCAGGGGGAACACCGGGGAGCTGTTTTTT. Its protein product is CASSYSRGNTGELFF.

The chain has TRBV5-4 and TRBJ2-5; D gene uncertain. CDR1 SGHNT and CDR2 YYREEE come from the germline V gene (reference sequence). The CDR3 covers 14 residues. V was shortened by 0 bases and J by 2 bases, with 8 bases between the two germline ends. The CDR3 is CASSLVEEQETQYF. As DNA, the CDR3 is TGTGCCAGCAGCTTGGTAGAGGAACAAGAGACCCAGTACTTC.

The chain has TRBV7-6 and TRBJ2-1; D gene uncertain. The V gene lost 5 bases and the J gene lost 4 bases, with 9 bases spanning the gap. Germline values: CDR1 SGHVS, CDR2 FNYEAQ. The CDR3 totals 13 residues. The DNA of the CDR3 is TGTGCCAGCAGCCGTCCGGGTTACAATGAGCAGTTCTTC. This gives the protein CASSRPGYNEQFF.

In this sample, this clone turned up a few times. The CDR3 loop is CASSPIQDTLGAEAFF. In DNA form, the CDR3 reads TGTGCCAGCAGCCCGATACAAGATACCTTAGGGGCTGAAGCTTTCTTT. This rearrangement joins TRBV7-6 to TRBJ1-1; D is perhaps TRBD1 (5 bases). Trimming took 5 bases from V and 6 from J, leaving 22 bases between them. This CDR3 region has 16 residues. The germline gives CDR1 SGHVS, CDR2 FNYEAQ.

The chain joins TRBV5-1 to TRBJ2-5, with 14 bases lining up with TRBD2. Germline CDR1 reads SGHRS; CDR2 reads YFSETQ. J lost 2 bases, V lost 4 bases, and 4 bases had no gene match. The CDR3 contains 16 residues. CDR3: CASSPGTSGGQETQYF. DNA for the CDR3: TGCGCCAGCAGCCCCGGGACTAGCGGGGGACAAGAGACCCAGTACTTC.

As concerns this clone: Other nucleotide sequences from this sample produce the same CDR3. The chain carries TRBV7-2 and TRBJ2-1; tentative D call: TRBD2 (5 bases). The V gene lost 1 base and the J gene lost 8 bases, with 6 bases spanning the gap. Germline CDR1 SGHTA, CDR2 FQGNSA. The CDR3 is made up of 12 amino acids. The CDR3 coding sequence is TGTGCCAGCAGCTTAGGGGGAGATGAGCAGTTCTTC. It yields the protein CASSLGGDEQFF.

This clone turned up a few times. This CDR3 is CASSYGPTSDQETQYF. CDR3 sequence (DNA): TGCGCCAGCAGCTACGGACCCACCAGCGATCAAGAGACCCAGTACTTC. V and J are TRBV5-1 and TRBJ2-5; no clear D gene. The ends were cut back, 3 bases at V and 2 bases at J, with 17 bases in the middle. This CDR3 is 16 amino acids long. Per germline, CDR1 SGHRS and CDR2 YFSETQ.

A few counts support this clone. The chain links TRBV6-6 to TRBJ2-6; the D is unclear. V gave up 4 bases and J gave up 0 bases, with 7 bases separating them. Germline CDR1 and CDR2: MNHNY and SVGAGI (reference sequence). The CDR3 length is 15 residues. CDR3 sequence reads: CASSFGRSGANVLTF. DNA of the CDR3: TGTGCCAGCAGTTTCGGCCGCTCTGGGGCCAACGTCCTGACTTTC.

The chain combines TRBV6-6 with TRBJ1-3, with D hard to call. Looked up from germline, CDR1 is MNHNY and CDR2 is SVGAGI (reference sequence). This CDR3 spans 16 amino acids. The V and J ends lost 4 bases and 0 bases respectively, with 13 bases between them. The CDR3 DNA sequence: TGTGCCAGCAGTTCATCGACGGGGTACTCTGGAAACACCATATATTTT. Translation: CASSSSTGYSGNTIYF.

This clone turned up a few times. The chain links TRBV19 to TRBJ2-5; 8 bases fit TRBD1. This CDR3 contains 14 residues. J was trimmed by 6 bases and V by 6 bases; bases with no gene match: 9. From germline, CDR1 is LNHDA and CDR2 SQIVND (reference sequence). The CDR3 reads CASRVAGGGKTQYF. CDR3 nucleotide sequence: TGTGCCAGTAGGGTAGCAGGGGGCGGGAAGACCCAGTACTTC.